This TCR beta chain appears in the sequencing data of a study of control samples from healthy donors and cancer patients. Repertoires were generated with immunoSEQ multiplex PCR, while TCRdb's copy carries only in-frame clones and drops some. The sample has some 120,000 clones, 80% to 90% seen once; the top ten hold about 1.1%. The germline gives CDR1 MRHNA, CDR2 SNTAGT. Trimming removed 3 bases from V and 6 bases from J, with 18 bases in between. This CDR3 has 16 residues. The chain uses TRBV6-4 and TRBJ2-1; maybe TRBD2 (6 bases). Sequenced input: PBMCs. This receptor was obtained from a woman aged 45-59 years with colorectal cancer. CDR3 nucleotides: TGTGCCAGCAGTGAACGACCGGGACTGGGGATCAATGAGCAGTTCTTC. It codes for CASSERPGLGINEQFF.